Given below is one T cell receptor (beta chain) in context. Original analysis: Reference gene primer amplification yielded estimated nucleated cell counts. Data came from immunoSEQ multiplex PCR; TCRdb stores just in-frame clones and leaves some out. V, J and clone size reflect that table, while D and trimming were determined from the DNA. This sample has 120,000 to 150,000 clones, with 88% found just once. The data were taken from a study of blood T cell repertoires in COVID-19. Study in general: The United States, Italy and Spain provided the acute and convalescent COVID-19 samples. The analysed material was cDNA or gDNA that came from T cells, B-cell-depleted T cells, or PBMCs.

Sequenced material: peripheral blood. This sequence originates from a human donor in a cohort sampled during active COVID-19.

The CDR3 DNA reads TGTGCCAGCACTCCCCTCTGGGCGGGGGGAAACACAGATACGCAGTATTTT. Translation gives CASTPLWAGGNTDTQYF. V usage is TRBV10-3 and J usage is TRBJ2-3, with 8 nucleotides matching TRBD2. J gave up 2 bases and V 10 bases, and 17 bases lay outside the gene matches. The CDR3 spans 17 residues. The V gene's germline CDR1 is ENHRY and CDR2 SYGVKD.